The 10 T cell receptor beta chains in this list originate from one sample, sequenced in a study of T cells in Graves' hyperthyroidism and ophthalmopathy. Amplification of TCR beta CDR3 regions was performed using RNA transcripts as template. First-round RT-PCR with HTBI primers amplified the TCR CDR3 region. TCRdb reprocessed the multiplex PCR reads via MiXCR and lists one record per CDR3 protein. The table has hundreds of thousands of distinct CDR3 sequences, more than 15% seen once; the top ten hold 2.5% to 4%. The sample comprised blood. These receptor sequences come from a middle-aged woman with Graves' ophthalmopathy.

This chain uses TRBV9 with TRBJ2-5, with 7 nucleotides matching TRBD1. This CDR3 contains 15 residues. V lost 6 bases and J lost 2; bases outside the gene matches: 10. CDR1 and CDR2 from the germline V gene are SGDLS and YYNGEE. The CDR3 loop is CASNPGTVRQETQYF. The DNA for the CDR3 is TGTGCCAGCAACCCTGGGACAGTTCGGCAAGAGACCCAGTACTTC. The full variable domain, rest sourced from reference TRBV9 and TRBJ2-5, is DSGVTQTPKHLITATGQRVTLRCSPRSGDLSVYWYQQSLDQGLQFLIQYYNGEERAKGNILERFSAQQFPDLHSELNLSSLELGDSALYFCASNPGTVRQETQYFGPGTRLLVL.

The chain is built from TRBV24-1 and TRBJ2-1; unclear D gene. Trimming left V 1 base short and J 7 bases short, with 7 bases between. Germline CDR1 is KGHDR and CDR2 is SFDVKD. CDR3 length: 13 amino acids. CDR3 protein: CATSDFTQNEQFF. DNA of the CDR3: TGTGCCACCAGTGATTTCACCCAGAATGAGCAGTTCTTC.

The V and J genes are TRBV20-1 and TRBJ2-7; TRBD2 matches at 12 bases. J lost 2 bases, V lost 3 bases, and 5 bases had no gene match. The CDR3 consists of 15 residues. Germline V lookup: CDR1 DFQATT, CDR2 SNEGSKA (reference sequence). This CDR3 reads CSARRLAGDAYEQYF. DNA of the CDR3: TGCAGTGCTAGGCGACTAGCGGGGGACGCCTACGAGCAGTACTTC.

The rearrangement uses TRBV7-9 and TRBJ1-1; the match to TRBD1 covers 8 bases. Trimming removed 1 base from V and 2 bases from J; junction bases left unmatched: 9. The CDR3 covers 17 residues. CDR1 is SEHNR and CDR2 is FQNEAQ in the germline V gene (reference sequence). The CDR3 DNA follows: TGTGCCAGCAGCTTAGGGGGCAGGGGGCGAACAAACACTGAAGCTTTCTTT. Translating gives CASSLGGRGRTNTEAFF.

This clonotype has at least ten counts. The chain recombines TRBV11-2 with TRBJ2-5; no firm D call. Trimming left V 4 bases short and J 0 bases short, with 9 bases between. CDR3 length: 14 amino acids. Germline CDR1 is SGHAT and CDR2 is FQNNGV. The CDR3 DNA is TGTGCCAGCAGCTCTGGCTTGTACCAAGAGACCCAGTACTTC. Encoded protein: CASSSGLYQETQYF.

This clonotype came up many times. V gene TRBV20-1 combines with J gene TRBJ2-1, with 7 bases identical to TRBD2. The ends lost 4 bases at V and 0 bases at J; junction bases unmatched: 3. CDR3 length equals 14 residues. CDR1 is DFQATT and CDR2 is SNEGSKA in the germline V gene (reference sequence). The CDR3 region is CSANRGGSYNEQFF. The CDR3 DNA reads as TGCAGTGCTAACCGCGGGGGCTCCTACAATGAGCAGTTCTTC.

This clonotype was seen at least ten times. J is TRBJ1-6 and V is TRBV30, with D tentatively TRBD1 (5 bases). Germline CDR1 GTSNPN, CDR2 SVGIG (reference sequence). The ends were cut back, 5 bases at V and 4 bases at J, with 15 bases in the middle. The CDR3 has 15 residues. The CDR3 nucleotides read TGTGCCTGGGGGGGGAGAGGGACGTATAATTCACCCCTCCACTTT. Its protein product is CAWGGRGTYNSPLHF. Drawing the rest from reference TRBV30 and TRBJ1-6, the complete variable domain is SQTIHQWPATLVQPVGSPLSLECTVEGTSNPNLYWYRQAAGRGLQLLFYSVGIGQISSEVPQNLSASRPQDRQFILSSKKLLLSDSGFYLCAWGGRGTYNSPLHFGNGTRLTVT.

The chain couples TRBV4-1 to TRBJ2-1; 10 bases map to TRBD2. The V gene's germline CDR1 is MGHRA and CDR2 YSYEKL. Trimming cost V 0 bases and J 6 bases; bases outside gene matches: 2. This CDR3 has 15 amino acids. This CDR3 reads CASSQEASGSNEQFF. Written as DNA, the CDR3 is TGCGCCAGCAGCCAAGAGGCTAGCGGGAGCAATGAGCAGTTCTTC.

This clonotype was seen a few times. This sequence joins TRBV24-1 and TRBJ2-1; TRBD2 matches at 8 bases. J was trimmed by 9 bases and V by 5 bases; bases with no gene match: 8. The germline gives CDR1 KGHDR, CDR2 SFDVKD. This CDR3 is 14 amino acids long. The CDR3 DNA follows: TGTGCCACCAGTGTACCTAGCGGGTTTAGTGAGCAGTTCTTC. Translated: CATSVPSGFSEQFF.

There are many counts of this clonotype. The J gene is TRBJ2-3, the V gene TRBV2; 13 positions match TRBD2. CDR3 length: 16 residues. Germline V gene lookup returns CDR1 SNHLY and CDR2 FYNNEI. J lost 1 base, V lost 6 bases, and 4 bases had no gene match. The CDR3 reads CASSRLAGGGTDTQYF. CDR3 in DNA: TGTGCCAGCAGCCGACTAGCGGGAGGAGGCACAGATACGCAGTATTTT. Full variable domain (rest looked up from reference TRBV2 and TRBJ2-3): EPEVTQTPSHQVTQMGQEVILRCVPISNHLYFYWYRQILGQKVEFLVSFYNNEISEKSEIFDDQFSVERPDGSNFTLKIRSTKLEDSAMYFCASSRLAGGGTDTQYFGPGTRLTVL.